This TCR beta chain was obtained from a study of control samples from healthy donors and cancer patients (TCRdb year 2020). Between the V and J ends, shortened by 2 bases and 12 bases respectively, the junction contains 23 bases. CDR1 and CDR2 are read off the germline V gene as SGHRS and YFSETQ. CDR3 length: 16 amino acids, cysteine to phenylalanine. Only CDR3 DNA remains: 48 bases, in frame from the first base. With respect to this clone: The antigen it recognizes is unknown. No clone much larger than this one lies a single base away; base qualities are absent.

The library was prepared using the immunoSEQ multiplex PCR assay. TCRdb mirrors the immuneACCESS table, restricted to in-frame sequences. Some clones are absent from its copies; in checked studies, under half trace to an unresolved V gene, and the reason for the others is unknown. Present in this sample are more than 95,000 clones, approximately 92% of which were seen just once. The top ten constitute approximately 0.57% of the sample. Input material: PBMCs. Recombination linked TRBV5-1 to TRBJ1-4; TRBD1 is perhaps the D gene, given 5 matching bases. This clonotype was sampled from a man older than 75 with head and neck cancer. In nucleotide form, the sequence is TGCGCCAGCAGCTTCAACGAACGGCCTCCCCGGGACCAACTGTTTTTT. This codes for CASSFNERPPRDQLFF. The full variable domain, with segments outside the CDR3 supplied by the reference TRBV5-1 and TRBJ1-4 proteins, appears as KAGVTQTPRYLIKTRGQQVTLSCSPISGHRSVSWYQQTPGQGLQFLFEYFSETQRNKGNFPGRFSGRQFSNSRSEMNVSTLELGDSALYLCASSFNERPPRDQLFFGSGTQLSVL.